This TCR beta chain was documented in a study of blood T cell repertoires in COVID-19. About the research overall: Donors in the United States, Italy and Spain gave samples during acute or convalescent COVID-19. Sources were T cells, B-cell-depleted T cells, or PBMCs; the material itself was cDNA or gDNA.

J lost 1 base, V lost 2 bases, and 1 base had no gene match. The CDR3 loop spans 15 amino acids. Germline V lookup: CDR1 SGHRS, CDR2 YFSETQ. Authors' methods: Amplification of reference gene primers provided the estimated nucleated cell counts. Clones were read by immunoSEQ multiplex PCR, and TCRdb kept only the in-frame ones, dropping some. The V and J calls and clone size are taken from that table; D and trimming were inferred from the DNA. The sample records tens of thousands of clones, more than 85% being singletons. The origin of this receptor is a man aged 65 to 79 with acute or convalescent COVID-19. This chain joins TRBV5-1 and TRBJ1-4; 8 bases map to TRBD1. The specimen sequenced was peripheral blood. The CDR3 bases are TGCGCCAGCAGCTTACAGGGGGTAACTAATGAAAAACTGTTTTTT. Residues: CASSLQGVTNEKLFF.